These 19 T cell receptor beta chains were all obtained from the same sample, sequenced in a study of shared clonotypes between healthy human individuals. The data were produced by immunoSEQ multiplex PCR, yet TCRdb's version contains in-frame clones alone and is incomplete. The sample has 450,000 to 650,000 clones, roughly 79% seen once. The sequenced material came from PBMCs. All receptors derive from a woman aged 35 to 49 in good health. Some clones in this sample may be carry-over from other donors' samples.

The chain combines TRBV7-3 with TRBJ1-1, with TRBD1 as a possible D gene (5 bases). The CDR3 length is 13 residues. The germline gives CDR1 SGHTA, CDR2 FQGTGA. Trimming removed 5 bases from V and 7 bases from J, with 14 bases in between. The CDR3 DNA reads as TGTGCCAGCAGCATGGGGGTCAGGGATGAAGCTTTCTTT. Translation: CASSMGVRDEAFF. Filled out from reference TRBV7-3 and TRBJ1-1, the complete variable domain reads GAGVSQTPSNKVTEKGKYVELRCDPISGHTALYWYRQSLGQGPEFLIYFQGTGAADDSGLPNDRFFAVRPEGSVSTLKIQRTERGDSAVYLCASSMGVRDEAFFGQGTRLTVV.

This chain links TRBV28 with TRBJ2-5, with 12 bases aligning to TRBD2. J gave up 2 bases and V 0 bases, and 1 base lay outside the gene matches. Germline CDR1 reads MDHEN; CDR2 reads SYDVKM. The CDR3 totals 16 residues. The CDR3 region is CASSLWTSGSQETQYF. The CDR3 region has the DNA TGTGCCAGCAGTTTATGGACTAGCGGGAGTCAAGAGACCCAGTACTTC.

The gene calls are TRBV30 and TRBJ2-2; 7 bases align to TRBD2. Germline CDR1 reads GTSNPN; CDR2 reads SVGIG (reference sequence). The CDR3 runs to 15 residues. V dropped 2 bases and J dropped 0; count of bases not matched to a gene: 3. The CDR3 loop is CAWSWLAANTGELFF. In DNA form, the CDR3 reads TGTGCCTGGAGTTGGCTAGCGGCGAACACCGGGGAGCTGTTTTTT.

The rearrangement uses TRBV4-2 and TRBJ2-7; 16 bases map to TRBD2. The germline V gene encodes CDR1 LGHNA and CDR2 YNFKEQ. This CDR3 is built from 20 residues. V trimming: 2 bases; J trimming: 2 bases; junction bases outside the gene matches: 12. CDR3 in amino acids: CASSQLIAGTSGRGTYEQYF. The CDR3 DNA reads as TGTGCCAGCAGCCAATTAATCGCCGGGACTAGCGGGAGGGGGACCTACGAGCAGTACTTC.

The J gene is TRBJ2-1, the V gene TRBV7-9; 8 bases match TRBD2. V was pared by 4 bases and J by 8 bases, with 13 bases of the junction left unmatched. Germline V CDR1 and CDR2: SEHNR, FQNEAQ (reference sequence). The CDR3 totals 16 residues. For the CDR3, the DNA is TGTGCCAGCAGCTCCACTGCGGGACTAGTTTCCGATGAGCAGTTCTTC. Translation gives CASSSTAGLVSDEQFF. Variable domain in full (rest from reference TRBV7-9 and TRBJ2-1): DTGVSQNPRHKITKRGQNVTFRCDPISEHNRLYWYRQTLGQGPEFLTYFQNEAQLEKSRLLSDRFSAERPKGSFSTLEIQRTEQGDSAMYLCASSSTAGLVSDEQFFGPGTRLTVL.

The chain links TRBV7-8 to TRBJ2-3, with unresolved D. This CDR3 contains 13 residues. Trimming removed 3 bases from V and 2 bases from J, with 6 bases in between. Germline V CDR1 and CDR2: SGHVS, FQNEAQ. The CDR3 is CASSFETTDTQYF. In nucleotides, the CDR3 is TGTGCCAGCAGCTTCGAGACCACAGATACGCAGTATTTT.

Points on this clone: This same CDR3 is encoded by further DNA sequences in the sample. The chain uses TRBV5-6 and TRBJ1-3, with TRBD1 matching 8 bases. The J segment lost 2 bases and the V segment lost 4 bases, leaving 5 bases of the junction unmatched. The germline gives CDR1 SGHDT, CDR2 YYEEEE. This CDR3 spans 15 amino acids. In DNA, the CDR3 is TGTGCCAGCAGCCCTACAGGGGGGACTGGAAACACCATATATTTT. Its protein is CASSPTGGTGNTIYF.

In nucleotides, the CDR3 is TGTGCCAGCCAGACCGGGACACACTCCTACGAGCAGTACTTC. Its translation: CASQTGTHSYEQYF. This chain joins TRBV6-1 and TRBJ2-7, with a weak D call TRBD1 (6 bases). Germline CDR1 reads MNHNS; CDR2 reads SASEGT. The V end was cut by 8 bases, the J end by 0 bases, with 14 bases between. CDR3 length: 14 amino acids.

This clone showed up just once. DNA of the CDR3: TGTGCCAGCAGCTCCCTGGGGGGGGGCGCGGACACTGAAGCTTTCTTT. Protein: CASSSLGGGADTEAFF. The chain couples TRBV5-6 to TRBJ1-1; D is possibly TRBD1 (6 bases). The V end lost 3 bases, the J end lost 3 bases, and 18 bases lay between the germline ends. Germline V CDR1 and CDR2: SGHDT, YYEEEE. CDR3 length: 16 amino acids. Combining the CDR3 with reference TRBV5-6 and TRBJ1-1 gives the whole variable domain DAGVTQSPTHLIKTRGQQVTLRCSPKSGHDTVSWYQQALGQGPQFIFQYYEEEERQRGNFPDRFSGHQFPNYSSELNVNALLLGDSALYLCASSSLGGGADTEAFFGQGTRLTVV.

This clone was seen many times. The chain combines TRBV7-6 with TRBJ1-5; D gene ambiguous. The CDR3 contains 15 residues. Per the germline V gene, CDR1 is SGHVS and CDR2 is FNYEAQ. Trimming removed 6 bases at V and 3 bases at J, with 15 bases between. DNA of the CDR3: TGTGCCAGCAGTCCCTCGGGTCTTGACAATCAGCCCCAGCATTTT. It yields the protein CASSPSGLDNQPQHF.

A note on this clone: A much larger clone is a single base away; this may be a read error. The rearrangement links TRBV18 to TRBJ1-1; D not resolved. CDR3 length equals 14 residues. The germline CDR1 and CDR2 sequences are KGHSH and LQKENI. DNA for the CDR3: TGTTCCAGCTCACCACCCTCCATGAACACTGAAGCTTTCTTT. It codes for CSSSPPSMNTEAFF.

In regard to this clone: A read error likely explains this, since a far larger clone differs by one base. The rearrangement links TRBV7-9 to TRBJ1-1; D remains ambiguous. Per germline, CDR1 SEHNR and CDR2 FQNEAQ (reference sequence). The CDR3 consists of 13 residues. The CDR3 loop is CASSLGVNTEASF. CDR3 coding DNA: TGTGCCAGCAGCTTAGGTGTGAACACTGAAGCTTCCTTT.

The V gene is TRBV6-1, the J gene TRBJ2-7, with 7 positions matching TRBD1. V gave up 4 bases and J gave up 7 bases; unmatched junction bases: 7. The CDR3 loop spans 13 amino acids. Germline CDR1 MNHNS, CDR2 SASEGT. CDR3 in DNA: TGTGCCAGCAGTGGTATCACAGGGGAAGAGCAGTACTTC. This gives the protein CASSGITGEEQYF.

The J gene is TRBJ2-6, the V gene TRBV7-2; the D call may be TRBD1 or TRBD2 (6 bases each). Trimming pared 11 bases from V and 0 bases from J, leaving 14 bases between. The CDR3 extends over 15 amino acids. Germline CDR1 SGHTA, CDR2 FQGNSA. Here the CDR3 DNA reads TGTGCCGGGGGGCAGGGGCGCTCTGGGGCCAACGTCCTGACTTTC. This translates into CAGGQGRSGANVLTF.

J is TRBJ2-3 and V is TRBV6-1; no firm D call. The CDR3 totals 14 residues. The germline V gene has CDR1 MNHNS and CDR2 SASEGT. The V end lost 7 bases, the J end lost 3 bases, and 14 bases lay between the germline ends. CDR3 in DNA: TGTGCCAGCACTATAGGGCAGGCAACAGATACGCAGTATTTT. This sequence encodes CASTIGQATDTQYF.

This rearrangement joins TRBV19 to TRBJ1-1, with D hard to call. The CDR3 is made up of 14 amino acids. The V gene lost 5 bases and the J gene lost 0 bases, with 10 bases spanning the gap. Germline V CDR1 and CDR2: LNHDA, SQIVND (reference sequence). DNA of the CDR3: TGTGCCAGTAGTCGCCTAGACTTGAACACTGAAGCTTTCTTT. Translated: CASSRLDLNTEAFF.

The rearrangement links TRBV5-4 to TRBJ1-4, with 9 nucleotides matching TRBD1. Losses at the gene ends were 4 bases for V and 5 bases for J; bases not matched to a gene: 6. Germline V gene data show CDR1 as SGHNT and CDR2 as YYREEE (reference sequence). The CDR3 sequence is 15 residues long. The CDR3 DNA is TGTGCCAGCAGCCTCCGACAGGGGGTAAATGAAAAACTGTTTTTT. It translates to CASSLRQGVNEKLFF. Using reference TRBV5-4 and TRBJ1-4 for the parts outside the CDR3, the full variable domain is ETGVTQSPTHLIKTRGQQVTLRCSSQSGHNTVSWYQQALGQGPQFIFQYYREEENGRGNFPPRFSGLQFPNYSSELNVNALELDDSALYLCASSLRQGVNEKLFFGSGTQLSVL.

This clone was observed a few times. The chain links TRBV14 to TRBJ1-1; the D gene is possibly TRBD1 (5 bases). There are 12 residues in the CDR3. Looked up from germline, CDR1 is SGHDN and CDR2 is FVKESK. V was shortened by 2 bases and J by 6 bases, with 7 bases between the two germline ends. CDR3: CASSQQGSEAFF. CDR3 coding DNA: TGTGCCAGCAGCCAACAGGGATCTGAAGCTTTCTTT.

The rearrangement links TRBV6-1 to TRBJ2-1; D not certain. Germline V gene data show CDR1 as MNHNS and CDR2 as SASEGT. There are 13 residues in the CDR3. V lost 2 bases and J 6 bases, leaving 8 bases between the germline ends. The CDR3 loop reads CASSELVRNEQFF. The CDR3 DNA sequence: TGTGCCAGCAGTGAACTTGTTCGCAATGAGCAGTTCTTC.